This T cell receptor beta chain was recovered during a study of cytomegalovirus exposure and HLA in healthy donors (dated by TCRdb to 2016 to 2017). About the full investigation: An earlier analysis of 550 to 700 of the donors reported 250 to 350 Gb of sequence data and 120 million or so unique TCR beta sequences from roughly 200 million T cells. An early release that covered about 600 HLA-typed donors contained around 330 gigabases of sequencing data and some 87 million unique TCR sequences. Of the 398 genotyped donors, about 84% fell in the genetic ancestry cluster associated with self-reported Caucasian donors. The study was designed to test whether signatures of past pathogen exposure could be identified by cataloging public T cell receptors. Using immunosequencing, the study profiled T cell repertoires from 500 to 800 subjects and related those repertoires to cytomegalovirus serostatus. A separate validation cohort of about 110 different subjects was used in addition to the roughly 720-subject first cohort. To predict cytomegalovirus infection status, the study brought together high-throughput TCR immunosequencing, statistical association of individual TCRs with disease status, and machine learning. To study patterns of TCR occurrence, a later analysis re-analyzed previously published TCR beta repertoires from 500 to 850 donors and added high-resolution HLA genotyping. In the later analysis, no new phenotypic data were used to find candidate immune exposures; instead, reliance was placed on TCR beta sequences and their occurrence across donors. An earlier analysis of 587 of the donors used high-throughput TCR beta sequencing to judge whether each TCR beta V gene segment behaved as functional or pseudogenic. Donor age, sex, ethnicity and CMV serostatus were compiled alongside the repertoire data. Genome-wide SNP genotypes for about 60% of the 666 donors were used in a later genetic analysis, which treated that subset as a discovery cohort. Every discovery cohort repertoire had been produced on one sequencing platform. Class I and class II HLA loci were covered by the typing at four-digit resolution. The number of donors typed differed by locus, with about 629-630 for A, B, C, DRB1 and DQB1, roughly 520 for DQA1, about 610 for DPA1, and some 450 for DPB1. Because of strong linkage in the cohort, roughly five DR-DQ haplotypes were treated as single units for association and clustering. Across under 500 genotyped donors of the cohort, an average of approximately 240,000 unique TCR beta nucleotide sequences per donor were sequenced, and roughly 20% of those sequences were non-productive.

In total, just over 650 healthy bone marrow donors made up the cohort. Cohort members were all nominally healthy when sampled, although unrecorded immune exposures were likely present. The donor was CMV seronegative and was included in the group of around 320 seronegative cohort members. Every donor gave a peripheral blood sample, and the peripheral blood mononuclear cells from that sample were used for TCR beta sequencing. The Qiagen DNeasy Blood Extraction Kit was used to extract genomic DNA from the blood cell samples. In regard to this clone: The antigen this receptor binds is unknown. Nothing much larger sits one base from this clone, and base qualities are not available.

Libraries were constructed by the immunoSEQ multiplex PCR assay. A mixture of 60 forward primers for TCR Vbeta segments and 13 reverse primers for TCR Jbeta segments was used in the multiplex PCR. The CDR3 region of rearranged TCR beta genes was amplified from genomic DNA by a multiplex PCR assay. On the Illumina HiSeq System, the amplified TCR beta libraries were sequenced as 87-base-pair reads. Under the source paper's analysis protocol: A later analysis counted about 76 million unique TCR beta chains across the 666 repertoires, and some 12 million of these chains were shared by at least two donors. To remove PCR and sequencing errors, raw reads were error-corrected and collapsed into unique sequences using a nearest-neighbor algorithm that merged closely related sequences. Alignment of CDR3 sequences to IMGT reference sequences was used to assign V, D and J gene segments. Each retained sequence needed at least a six-nucleotide match to both a V gene segment and a J gene segment. Rearrangements were called productive when the CDR3 lacked stop codons and stayed in frame with V and J; all others were non-productive. Following IMGT convention, CDR3 was defined as the stretch from the second conserved V-encoded cysteine up to the conserved J-encoded phenylalanine. The earlier analysis of roughly 590 of the donors excluded any sequence lacking an unambiguous match to a single V gene segment. An earlier analysis of a few hundred of the donors called V segments functional above 56.7% productive rearrangements and segregating when the between-donor standard deviation exceeded 5%. To diagnose cytomegalovirus status from the catalog of TCR beta chain sequences, a statistical classification framework was built. In a later analysis, TCR nucleotide sequences were compared against IMGT/GENE-DB human TR gene sequences so that V and J genes could be assigned. Using the TCRdist pipeline, a later analysis assigned CDR3 sequences along with most-parsimonious VDJ recombination scenarios. A later analysis defined each TCR beta chain by its CDR3 amino acid sequence plus V-gene family, and excluded reads lacking a unique V-gene family. A later analysis removed 550 to 700 highly shared, low-generation-probability nucleotide sequences to deal with suspected cross-contamination and a sequencing artifact. In a later analysis, a clonal expansion index for each public chain was calculated from normalized within-repertoire ranks of inferred template counts. A later analysis computed generation probabilities with a VDJ recombination model fitted to out-of-frame rearrangements, and checked the results against IGoR. A later analysis scored TCR-TCR, TCR-HLA and TCR-CMV co-occurrence with hypergeometric tests, applying a repertoire-size bias correction to TCR pairs. In a later analysis, false discovery rates were estimated by permuting HLA or CMV assignments 20 times. In a later analysis, co-occurring TCRs were grouped using DBSCAN, and TCRdist sequence similarity was added for clustering within HLA-allele-positive subsets. Co-occurrence clustering excluded repertoires with fewer than 30,000 or more than 120,000 public chains, plus five with anomalous nucleotide sharing. TCRdb limited this immuneACCESS table to in-frame rearrangements with V and J called. A share of clones is missing; checked studies link under half to unresolved V genes, and the rest is unexplained. The DNA was the basis for D and trimming; V, J and clone size are from that table. For this sample there are approximately 150,000 clones; about 80% appear just once. About 1.3% of the sample is taken by the ten largest.

Points the paper makes about the study in general: According to a later analysis, TCR association rates differed among HLA loci, with DRB1 alleles showing the most associated TCRs and HLA-C alleles showing the fewest. A later analysis found that most CMV-associated TCR beta chains appeared HLA-restricted, with HLA associations seemingly driven largely by CMV exposure. The classifier was reported to diagnose cytomegalovirus status with high specificity and sensitivity in both the original cohort and the validation cohort. In a later genetic analysis, a missense DCLRE1C variant was associated with V-gene and J-gene trimming of TCR beta chains, and the association was replicated in an independent cohort. The cohort was sequenced for TCR beta chains only, and without alpha or paired-chain data the features that could be detected were limited. Broadly in line with IMGT annotations, most TCR beta V segments showed up in productive rearrangements about 87% or about 30% of the time in an earlier analysis of roughly 590 of the donors. The only immune exposure information available for the cohort was CMV serostatus. Several of the top co-occurrence clusters appeared to be linked to parvovirus B19, influenza, CMV and Epstein-Barr virus, according to a later analysis. Compared with the roughly 720-donor mean, donors in an Asian-associated ancestry cluster had fewer N-insertions in productive TCRs, according to a later genetic analysis. Because some donors lacked HLA typing at each locus, the association tests relied only on the typed subset. The study listed around 160 TCR beta chains as associated with cytomegalovirus. Most TCR sequences were seen in very few donors, while some public TCRs were found in many individuals. A further reported finding was that TCR beta sequences accurately predicted the HLA-A and HLA-B alleles for most subjects in the first cohort. About 17 rarely observed V segments, including chromosome 9 orphons, were excluded from the earlier analysis of a few hundred of the donors because counts were too low. Linkage disequilibrium might explain the correlated functional status among segregating V segments, but an unknown experimental factor could not be excluded. The authors suggested that the approach could potentially be extended to other disease states and immunological phenotypes. A cluster of highly shared sequence variants was judged likely to represent a technical artifact of the sequencing pipeline. A later analysis found that HLA-associated TCR beta chains were more clonally expanded and had lower generation probabilities than equally common non-associated chains. Roughly uniform sequencing depth across donors was assumed in presence/absence analyses, although this assumption may not hold. When HLA alleles, especially DR and DQ, strongly co-occurred, attributing TCR associations to individual alleles was difficult. In vitro tests confirmed that three of the cytomegalovirus-associated TCR beta chains recognize cytomegalovirus antigens. At a false discovery rate of 0.05, a later analysis linked about 16,000 TCR beta sequences to specific HLA alleles.

This TCR derives from a man younger than 45 in good health and CMV-seronegative. The sequenced material came from PBMCs.

Read as DNA, the sequence is TGCGCCAGCAGAGGGGAGGGGGACACCGGGGAGCTGTTTTTT. Translation gives CASRGEGDTGELFF. The chain joins TRBV10-1 to TRBJ2-2; possibly the D gene is TRBD2, per 7 matching bases. A distance of 11 bases separates the germline ends of V and J, which lose 6 bases and 3 bases respectively. CDR1 WNHNN and CDR2 SYGVQD are derived from the germline V gene (reference sequence). The cysteine opens and the phenylalanine closes a CDR3 of 14 amino acids. Left in the record is the CDR3 DNA by itself, 42 bases read in frame from the first base.